Each of the 2 T cell receptor beta chains below was sequenced from the same sample in a study of T cell responses to AZD1222 COVID-19 vaccine. Using immunoSEQ multiplex PCR, the repertoire was profiled, and TCRdb retains in-frame clones only, with some absent. The table includes about 120,000 clones, approximately 88% detected once. Sequencing used peripheral blood, obtained on day 0 of AZD1222 vaccination. The receptors were sampled from an adult in good health.

This clone was detected only a few times. CDR3 sequence (DNA): TGCGCCAGCAGCGGCACCGCAACTAATGAAAAACTGTTTTTT. It yields the protein CASSGTATNEKLFF. The chain combines TRBV5-1 with TRBJ1-4; D uncertain. The CDR3 is 14 residues long. The germline V gene has CDR1 SGHRS and CDR2 YFSETQ. Trimming removed 4 bases at V and 0 bases at J, with 7 bases between.

The chain uses TRBV19 and TRBJ1-3; the match to TRBD1 covers 9 bases. The CDR3 loop spans 16 amino acids. The J segment lost 3 bases and the V segment lost 7 bases, leaving 10 bases of the junction unmatched. Germline V gene lookup returns CDR1 LNHDA and CDR2 SQIVND (reference sequence). CDR3 coding DNA: TGTGCCAGTAAGAACCCGGGACAGGGCCTTGGAAACACCATATATTTT. Protein sequence: CASKNPGQGLGNTIYF.